Listed here are 3 T cell receptor beta chains from one sample, sequenced in a study of PD-1 blockade in mismatch repair-deficient tumors. The repertoire was sequenced with immunoSEQ multiplex PCR; TCRdb's copy has only in-frame clones and lacks some. The sample carries about 39,000 clones, 65% to 85% recorded once. The sample here was PBMCs, taken 38 to 40 weeks after starting pembrolizumab. Receptor source: an adult with mismatch repair-deficient cancer.

This clone has just a few counts. The V gene is TRBV9, the J gene TRBJ2-7, with TRBD2 matching over 7 bases. CDR1 and CDR2 (germline): SGDLS, YYNGEE. With 4 bases clipped from V and 0 bases from J, the junction kept 4 bases outside the gene matches. The CDR3 length is 14 residues. The CDR3 protein is CASSLSGNSYEQYF. CDR3 bases: TGTGCCAGCAGCCTGAGCGGGAACTCCTACGAGCAGTACTTC.

The chain is built from TRBV28 and TRBJ1-1; tentative D call: TRBD1 (6 bases). The CDR3 covers 14 residues. V gave up 1 base and J gave up 5 bases, with 11 bases separating them. Per germline, CDR1 MDHEN and CDR2 SYDVKM. For the CDR3, the DNA is TGTGCCAGCAGTTTATTGCGGGGGCGTACTGAAGCTTTCTTT. This translates into CASSLLRGRTEAFF. The full variable domain, completed using reference TRBV28 and TRBJ1-1, is DVKVTQSSRYLVKRTGEKVFLECVQDMDHENMFWYRQDPGLGLRLIYFSYDVKMKEKGDIPEGYSVSREKKERFSLILESASTNQTSMYLCASSLLRGRTEAFFGQGTRLTVV.

Comment on this clone: The same CDR3 arises from other DNA sequences in this sample as well. The chain recombines TRBV18 with TRBJ1-1, with D uncertain. Deletions cut 2 bases from V and 1 base from J, with 8 bases between. The CDR3 spans 14 residues. Germline CDR1 is KGHSH and CDR2 is LQKENI. The CDR3 DNA reads TGTGCCAGCTCACCAATCGAGGGGAACACTGAAGCTTTCTTT. Its protein is CASSPIEGNTEAFF.